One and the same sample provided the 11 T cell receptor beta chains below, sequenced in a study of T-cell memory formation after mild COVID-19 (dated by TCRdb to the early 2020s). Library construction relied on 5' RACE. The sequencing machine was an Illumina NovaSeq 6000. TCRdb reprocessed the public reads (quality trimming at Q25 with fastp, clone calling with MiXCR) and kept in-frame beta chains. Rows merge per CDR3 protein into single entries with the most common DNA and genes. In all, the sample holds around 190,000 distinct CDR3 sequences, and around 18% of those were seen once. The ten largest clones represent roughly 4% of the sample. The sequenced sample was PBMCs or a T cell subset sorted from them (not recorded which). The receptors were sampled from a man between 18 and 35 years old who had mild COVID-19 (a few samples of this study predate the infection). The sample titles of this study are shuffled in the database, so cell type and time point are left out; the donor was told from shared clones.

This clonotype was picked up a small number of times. The CDR3 reads CASSLGEVPRDGYTF. DNA of the CDR3: TGCGCCAGCAGCTTGGGAGAGGTGCCTAGGGATGGCTACACCTTC. This chain uses TRBV5-1 with TRBJ1-2, with D unclear. The CDR3 totals 15 residues. Trimming stripped 0 bases from V and 6 bases from J, with 15 bases between. CDR1 is SGHRS, CDR2 YFSETQ, per germline.

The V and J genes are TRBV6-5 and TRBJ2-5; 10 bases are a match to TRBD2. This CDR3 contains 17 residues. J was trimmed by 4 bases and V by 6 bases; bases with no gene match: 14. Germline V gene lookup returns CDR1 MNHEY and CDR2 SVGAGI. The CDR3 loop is CASSTQHGAGGPETQYF. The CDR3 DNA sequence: TGTGCCAGCAGCACCCAGCACGGAGCGGGGGGGCCAGAGACCCAGTACTTC.

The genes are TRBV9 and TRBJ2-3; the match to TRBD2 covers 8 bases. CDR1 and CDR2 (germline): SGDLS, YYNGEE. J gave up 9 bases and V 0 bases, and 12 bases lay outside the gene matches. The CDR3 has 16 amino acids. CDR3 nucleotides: TGTGCCAGCAGCGTAGGTGGGGGACTAGGCACGGAGACGCAGTATTTT. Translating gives CASSVGGGLGTETQYF.

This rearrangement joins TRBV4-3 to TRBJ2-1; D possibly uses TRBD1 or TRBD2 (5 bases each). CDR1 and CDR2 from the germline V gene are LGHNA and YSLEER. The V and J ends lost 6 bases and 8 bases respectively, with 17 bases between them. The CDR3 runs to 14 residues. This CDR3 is CASSTRVGHDEQFF. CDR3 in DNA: TGCGCCAGCAGTACGAGGGTTGGACACGATGAGCAGTTCTTC.

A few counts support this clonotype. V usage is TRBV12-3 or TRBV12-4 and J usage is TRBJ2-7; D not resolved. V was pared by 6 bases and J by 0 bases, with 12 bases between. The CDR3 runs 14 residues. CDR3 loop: CASRWSLSSYEQYF. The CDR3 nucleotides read TGTGCCAGCAGATGGTCCCTTAGCTCCTACGAGCAGTACTTC.

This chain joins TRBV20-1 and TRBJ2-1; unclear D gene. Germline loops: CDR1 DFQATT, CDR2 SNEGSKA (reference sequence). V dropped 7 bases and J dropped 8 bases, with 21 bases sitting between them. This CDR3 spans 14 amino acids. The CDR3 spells CSVTDPTPAYEQFF. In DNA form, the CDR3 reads TGCAGTGTTACAGACCCGACCCCTGCCTATGAGCAGTTCTTC.

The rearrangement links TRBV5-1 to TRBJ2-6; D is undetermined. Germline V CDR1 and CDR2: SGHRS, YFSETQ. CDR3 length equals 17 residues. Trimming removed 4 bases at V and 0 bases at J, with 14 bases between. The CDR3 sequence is CASSIGRMNSGANVLTF. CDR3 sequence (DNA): TGCGCCAGCAGCATCGGAAGGATGAACTCTGGGGCCAACGTCCTGACTTTC.

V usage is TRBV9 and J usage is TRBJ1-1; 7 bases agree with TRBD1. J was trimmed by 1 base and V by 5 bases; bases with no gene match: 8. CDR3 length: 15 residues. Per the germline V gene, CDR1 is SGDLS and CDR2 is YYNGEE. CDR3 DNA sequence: TGTGCCAGCAGTGACCACAGGGGAGGGAACACTGAAGCTTTCTTT. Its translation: CASSDHRGGNTEAFF. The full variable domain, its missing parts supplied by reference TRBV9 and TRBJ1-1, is DSGVTQTPKHLITATGQRVTLRCSPRSGDLSVYWYQQSLDQGLQFLIQYYNGEERAKGNILERFSAQQFPDLHSELNLSSLELGDSALYFCASSDHRGGNTEAFFGQGTRLTVV.

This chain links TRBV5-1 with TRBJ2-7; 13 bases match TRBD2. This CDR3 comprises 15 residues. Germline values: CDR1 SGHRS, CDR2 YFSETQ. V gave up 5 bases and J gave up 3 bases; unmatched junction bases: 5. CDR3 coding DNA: TGCGCCAGCAGAAGGACTAGCGGGGGTTTCTACGAGCAGTACTTC. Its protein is CASRRTSGGFYEQYF.

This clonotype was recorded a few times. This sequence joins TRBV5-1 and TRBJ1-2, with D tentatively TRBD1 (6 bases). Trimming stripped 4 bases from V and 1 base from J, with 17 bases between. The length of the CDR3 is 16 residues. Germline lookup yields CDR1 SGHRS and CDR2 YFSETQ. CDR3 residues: CASSADRPTFNYGYTF. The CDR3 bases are TGCGCCAGCAGCGCCGACAGGCCCACCTTTAACTATGGCTACACCTTC.

This CDR3 reads CASSQVQPNTEAFF. DNA for the CDR3: TGTGCCAGCAGCCAAGTGCAGCCGAACACTGAAGCTTTCTTT. The genes are TRBV3-1 and TRBJ1-1, with no clear D. The CDR3 runs 14 residues. Germline CDR1 is LGHDT and CDR2 is YNNKEL (reference sequence). The V and J ends lost 1 base and 1 base respectively, with 7 bases between them.